Presented here are 20 T cell receptor beta chains from one specimen sequenced in a study of blood T cell repertoires in COVID-19. Profiling relied on immunoSEQ multiplex PCR, and the TCRdb table lists in-frame clones only, not all of them. The sample gives roughly 410,000 clones, approximately 90% of which show up once; about 1.6% is in the top ten. The sequenced sample was peripheral blood. All receptors derive from a woman between 40 and 50 years old with COVID-19, enrolled during active disease.

This chain uses TRBV5-1 with TRBJ1-2; TRBD1 aligns across 12 bases. V shed 4 bases and J 14 bases; nucleotides not matched to a gene: 6. Germline loops: CDR1 SGHRS, CDR2 YFSETQ. The CDR3 contains 12 residues. The CDR3: CASSPRDRGQTF. For the CDR3, the DNA is TGCGCCAGCAGCCCACGGGACAGGGGGCAAACCTTC.

This clone occurred once. V gene TRBV28 combines with J gene TRBJ1-4; TRBD1 matches at 9 bases. CDR3 length equals 15 residues. Looked up from germline, CDR1 is MDHEN and CDR2 is SYDVKM. After removal of 7 bases from V and 8 bases from J, the junction contained 11 bases not matched to a gene. Here the CDR3 reads CASTLRGQGGEKLFF. The CDR3 region has the DNA TGTGCCAGCACCCTAAGGGGACAGGGAGGGGAAAAACTGTTTTTT.

The genes are TRBV19 and TRBJ1-6; the D is unclear. V lost 10 bases, J lost 0 bases, and 13 bases lay in between. In germline, CDR1 is LNHDA, CDR2 SQIVND (reference sequence). The CDR3 totals 15 residues. The CDR3 region has the DNA TGTGCCACCACTGCGAGGAGCTCCTATAATTCACCCCTCCACTTT. It yields the protein CATTARSSYNSPLHF.

The chain combines TRBV9 with TRBJ1-3; D is unclear. This CDR3 contains 15 residues. Deletions cut 1 base from V and 1 base from J, with 9 bases between. The germline V gene has CDR1 SGDLS and CDR2 YYNGEE. The CDR3 loop reads CASSVSSGSGNTIYF. The CDR3 DNA reads TGTGCCAGCAGCGTAAGCTCCGGGTCTGGAAACACCATATATTTT.

J is TRBJ1-1 and V is TRBV29-1; 7 nucleotides match TRBD1. V dropped 4 bases and J dropped 3; count of bases not matched to a gene: 5. Germline CDR1 and CDR2: SQVTM and ANQGSEA. The CDR3 spans 13 residues. CDR3 sequence: CSVAGDRYTEAFF. For the CDR3, the DNA is TGCAGCGTTGCAGGGGACAGATACACTGAAGCTTTCTTT.

The V and J genes are TRBV4-1 and TRBJ1-1, with TRBD1 matching over 8 bases. The germline gives CDR1 MGHRA, CDR2 YSYEKL. CDR3 length equals 16 residues. With V trimmed by 3 bases and J by 4 bases, 10 bases remained unmatched. This chain's CDR3 is CASSHPGQGAGTEAFF. CDR3 nucleotides: TGCGCCAGCAGCCACCCGGGGCAGGGGGCCGGCACTGAAGCTTTCTTT.

The genes are TRBV29-1 and TRBJ1-1; 9 nucleotides agree with TRBD1. Per germline, CDR1 SQVTM and CDR2 ANQGSEA. The CDR3 spans 12 residues. The CDR3 DNA follows: TGCCAATACAGGGGGCTTGACACTGAAGCTTTCTTT. Its protein product is CQYRGLDTEAFF. The whole variable domain, remainder taken from reference TRBV29-1 and TRBJ1-1, is SAVISQKPSRDICQRGTSLTIQCQVDSQVTMMFWYRQQPGQSLTLIATANQGSEATYESGFVIDKFPISRPNLTFSTLTVSNMSPEDSSIYLCQYRGLDTEAFFGQGTRLTVV.

The CDR3: CAISGSTIGNTGELFF. The CDR3, as DNA: TGTGCCATCAGTGGTTCCACAATTGGGAACACCGGGGAGCTGTTTTTT. The V call is TRBV10-3, the J call TRBJ2-2; no firm D call. CDR1 is ENHRY, CDR2 SYGVKD, per germline. The CDR3 is made up of 16 amino acids. V was clipped by 4 bases and J by 1 base, with 13 bases between them.

The chain has TRBV19 and TRBJ2-7; D is perhaps TRBD1 (6 bases). CDR3 length: 14 residues. V was clipped by 4 bases and J by 5 bases, with 15 bases between them. CDR1 and CDR2 from the germline V gene are LNHDA and SQIVND (reference sequence). CDR3 nucleotides: TGTGCCAGTAGTAGCACGACAGGATTCCACGAGCAGTACTTC. It specifies CASSSTTGFHEQYF.

The J gene is TRBJ2-2, the V gene TRBV11-3, with TRBD1 identical over 9 bases. The CDR3 runs to 15 residues. V was pared by 5 bases and J by 7 bases, with 8 bases of the junction left unmatched. CDR1 and CDR2 from the germline V gene are SGHNT and YENEEA. The CDR3 loop reads CASSLWTGDIGELFF. The CDR3 bases are TGTGCCAGCAGCCTCTGGACAGGGGATATCGGGGAGCTGTTTTTT.

This clone was seen only once. The chain joins TRBV28 to TRBJ2-7; D might be TRBD2 (5 bases). Deletions cut 3 bases from V and 5 bases from J, with 14 bases between. The CDR3 contains 14 residues. Germline V lookup: CDR1 MDHEN, CDR2 SYDVKM. The CDR3 region has the DNA TGTGCCAGCAGTTTCCCCGACCTCGGGAACGAGCAGTACTTC. Protein product: CASSFPDLGNEQYF.

The rearrangement links TRBV5-4 to TRBJ2-7, with 8 nucleotides matching TRBD2. The CDR3 totals 15 residues. The J segment lost 5 bases and the V segment lost 3 bases, leaving 10 bases of the junction unmatched. Germline assignment: CDR1 SGHNT and CDR2 YYREEE (reference sequence). As DNA, the CDR3 is TGTGCCAGCAGCTCGCGGGGGGCCCGGATTAACGAGCAGTACTTC. Protein: CASSSRGARINEQYF.

CDR3 protein: CASSIRGTLNTEAFF. The CDR3 coding sequence is TGTGCCAGCAGTATACGCGGGACCCTGAACACTGAAGCTTTCTTT. The chain joins TRBV25-1 to TRBJ1-1, with D possibly TRBD1 on 5 matching bases. Germline assignment: CDR1 MGHDK and CDR2 SYGVNS. The V gene lost 5 bases and the J gene lost 0 bases, with 13 bases spanning the gap. This CDR3 comprises 15 residues.

V and J are TRBV5-4 and TRBJ2-5; TRBD1 is a possible D gene (5 bases). Germline V CDR1 and CDR2: SGHNT, YYREEE (reference sequence). The CDR3 consists of 14 residues. The germline V and J ends were trimmed by 3 bases and 1 base, with 10 bases remaining between them. The CDR3 here is CASSWGRLQETQYF. The CDR3 coding sequence is TGTGCCAGCAGCTGGGGCAGACTCCAAGAGACCCAGTACTTC.

The chain combines TRBV27 with TRBJ2-1, with D perhaps matching TRBD2 (6 bases). Germline V gene data show CDR1 as MNHEY and CDR2 as SMNVEV (reference sequence). V lost 4 bases, J lost 2 bases, and 12 bases lay in between. The CDR3 has 15 residues. The CDR3 DNA reads TGTGCCAGCAGTTCGGGGGTAGGAACCTACAATGAGCAGTTCTTC. It is translated as CASSSGVGTYNEQFF.

Concerning this clone: Distinct nucleotide sequences in the sample also encode this CDR3. CDR3 nucleotides: TGTGCCAGCAGCGTAGCAGGGGGGAACACTGAAGCTTTCTTT. It encodes CASSVAGGNTEAFF. V is TRBV9 and J is TRBJ1-1, with 7 nucleotides matching TRBD1. The CDR3 covers 14 residues. Germline lookup yields CDR1 SGDLS and CDR2 YYNGEE. Germline trimming cut 0 bases from V and 1 base from J; bases unmatched to any gene: 0.

This clone appeared a single time. The rearrangement joins TRBV7-9 to TRBJ2-7; D perhaps matches TRBD2 (6 bases). V was shortened by 1 base and J by 7 bases, with 26 bases between the two germline ends. Germline CDR1 and CDR2: SEHNR and FQNEAQ (reference sequence). The CDR3 has 18 residues. CDR3 residues: CASSLVSSGSLIFAEQYF. DNA for the CDR3: TGTGCCAGCAGCTTAGTCAGTAGCGGCAGTTTGATTTTCGCGGAGCAGTACTTC.

The count of this clone is one. The chain joins TRBV15 to TRBJ2-1, with D perhaps TRBD1 (5 bases). CDR1 LNHNV and CDR2 YYDKDF come from the germline V gene (reference sequence). There are 13 residues in the CDR3. V was cut by 0 bases and J by 5 bases, with 5 bases left in between. CDR3 sequence reads: CATSREQDNEQFF. As DNA, the CDR3 is TGTGCCACCAGCAGAGAACAGGACAATGAGCAGTTCTTC.

The rearrangement joins TRBV7-9 to TRBJ2-1; 9 bases agree with TRBD1. V shed 1 base and J 5 bases; nucleotides not matched to a gene: 3. Per germline, CDR1 SEHNR and CDR2 FQNEAQ (reference sequence). CDR3 length equals 15 residues. CDR3: CASSLVGTGNNEQFF. The CDR3 nucleotides are TGTGCCAGCAGCTTAGTTGGGACAGGGAACAATGAGCAGTTCTTC. Full variable domain (outside the CDR3, taken from reference TRBV7-9 and TRBJ2-1): DTGVSQNPRHKITKRGQNVTFRCDPISEHNRLYWYRQTLGQGPEFLTYFQNEAQLEKSRLLSDRFSAERPKGSFSTLEIQRTEQGDSAMYLCASSLVGTGNNEQFFGPGTRLTVL.

The chain employs TRBV28 and TRBJ1-6, with 9 positions matching TRBD1. J was trimmed by 10 bases and V by 8 bases; bases with no gene match: 9. This CDR3 spans 14 amino acids. Germline CDR1 is MDHEN and CDR2 is SYDVKM. CDR3 region: CASGPGQGVSPLHF. CDR3 in DNA: TGTGCCAGCGGTCCGGGACAGGGAGTGTCACCCCTCCACTTT.